The 24 T cell receptor beta chains below come from one sample, sequenced in a study of blood T cells in healthy people across ages. With a J-beta primer mix and a sample-barcoded 5' primer, a second PCR ran about 7 to 12 cycles. MiXCR was run by TCRdb on the 5' RACE reads, yielding one entry per CDR3 protein. The table has 700,000 to 800,000 distinct CDR3 sequences, about 40% seen once. Sequenced input: blood. These TCRs come from a woman aged 55-69 years in good health.

The rearrangement joins TRBV6-5 to TRBJ2-5; 10 nucleotides match TRBD2. V shed 6 bases and J 11 bases; nucleotides not matched to a gene: 18. The CDR3 covers 16 residues. Per germline, CDR1 MNHEY and CDR2 SVGAGI. The CDR3 DNA reads TGTGCCAGCAGCCGGGACCTAGCGGGAGTGCGGAATGAGCAGTACTTC. It translates to CASSRDLAGVRNEQYF.

Notes on this clonotype: This sequence may be a read error, since a much larger clone differs from it by one base. The genes are TRBV29-1 and TRBJ2-5, with no clear D. The CDR3 is 11 residues long. Germline CDR1 SQVTM, CDR2 ANQGSEA. The CDR3 region is CSVGPRETQCF. For the CDR3, the DNA is TGCAGCGTTGGACCTAGAGAGACCCAGTGCTTC.

The CDR3 loop is CASSLGTGLLGEQYF. The DNA for the CDR3 is TGTGCCAGCAGCTTGGGGACAGGGCTGTTGGGAGAGCAGTACTTC. The genes are TRBV5-6 and TRBJ2-7; 8 nucleotides align to TRBD1. Trimming cost V 0 bases and J 7 bases; bases outside gene matches: 9. The germline CDR1 and CDR2 sequences are SGHDT and YYEEEE. The CDR3 covers 15 residues.

There are many counts of this clonotype. This chain links TRBV7-2 with TRBJ2-4; D may match TRBD1 or TRBD2 (5 bases each). CDR3 length: 15 residues. The V end was cut by 2 bases, the J end by 7 bases, with 15 bases between. Germline-derived CDR1 and CDR2 are SGHTA and FQGNSA. CDR3 in amino acids: CASSLQGALSNIQYF. CDR3 nucleotides: TGTGCCAGCAGCTTACAGGGAGCCCTTTCGAACATTCAGTACTTC.

This clonotype came up a few times. The genes are TRBV11-2 and TRBJ2-1; D is undetermined. Germline-derived CDR1 and CDR2 are SGHAT and FQNNGV. The V end lost 7 bases, the J end lost 3 bases, and 10 bases lay between the germline ends. The CDR3 covers 13 residues. In DNA, the CDR3 is TGTGCCAGCATGCTTAAGGGCTACAATGAGCAGTTCTTC. Its translation is CASMLKGYNEQFF.

The V and J genes are TRBV7-2 and TRBJ2-1, with TRBD2 matching over 7 bases. J was trimmed by 8 bases and V by 5 bases; bases with no gene match: 12. The CDR3 sequence is 15 residues long. From germline, CDR1 is SGHTA and CDR2 FQGNSA. CDR3 protein: CASSLLSGVGYEQFF. The CDR3 DNA follows: TGTGCCAGCAGCCTACTCAGCGGGGTTGGCTATGAGCAGTTCTTC.

The rearrangement links TRBV7-3 to TRBJ1-2; tentative D call: TRBD1 (5 bases). The CDR3 covers 12 residues. Germline V CDR1 and CDR2: SGHTA, FQGTGA. Trimming removed 1 base from V and 10 bases from J, with 10 bases in between. The CDR3 DNA sequence: TGTGCCAGCAGCTTAAATCAGGGCGCCTACACCTTC. Translated, it gives CASSLNQGAYTF.

V usage is TRBV10-3 and J usage is TRBJ2-1; 7 bases map to TRBD1. Germline CDR1 ENHRY, CDR2 SYGVKD. The CDR3 loop spans 15 amino acids. The V gene end was trimmed by 4 bases and the J gene end by 8 bases; junction bases not matched to a gene: 11. The CDR3 DNA is TGTGCCATCAGTGGGGGACAGACATGGCTCGATGAGCAGTTCTTC. This encodes CAISGGQTWLDEQFF.

This CDR3 is CASSKEVRLAEYNEQYF. The CDR3 DNA sequence: TGTGCCAGCAGCAAGGAAGTAAGATTAGCGGAGTACAATGAGCAGTACTTC. This chain connects TRBV7-9 to TRBJ2-7, with a weak D call TRBD2 (6 bases). V lost 5 bases and J 7 bases, leaving 27 bases between the germline ends. In germline, CDR1 is SEHNR, CDR2 FQNEAQ (reference sequence). This CDR3 region has 17 residues.

The genes are TRBV7-9 and TRBJ2-2; D gene unclear. Trimming cost V 3 bases and J 6 bases, with 5 bases left between them. The CDR3 spans 12 residues. Germline lookup yields CDR1 SEHNR and CDR2 FQNEAQ (reference sequence). The CDR3 sequence is CASSFLAGELFF. CDR3 bases: TGTGCCAGCAGCTTCCTAGCCGGGGAGCTGTTTTTT. Full variable domain (rest looked up from reference TRBV7-9 and TRBJ2-2): DTGVSQNPRHKITKRGQNVTFRCDPISEHNRLYWYRQTLGQGPEFLTYFQNEAQLEKSRLLSDRFSAERPKGSFSTLEIQRTEQGDSAMYLCASSFLAGELFFGEGSRLTVL.

Concerning this clonotype: One base away lies a much larger clone, so this may be a sequencing read error. This chain connects TRBV5-6 to TRBJ2-3, with TRBD2 identical over 9 bases. CDR1 is SGHDT and CDR2 is YYEEEE in the germline V gene. After removal of 4 bases from V and 4 bases from J, the junction contained 7 bases not matched to a gene. The CDR3 totals 15 residues. CDR3 in DNA: TGTGCCAGCAGCCGCAATGGACTAGCGCCAGATACGCAGTATTTT. Protein sequence: CASSRNGLAPDTQYF.

This chain links TRBV24-1 with TRBJ2-1; D unclear. Deletions cut 4 bases from V and 8 bases from J, with 11 bases between. The germline V gene has CDR1 KGHDR and CDR2 SFDVKD. The length of the CDR3 is 13 residues. Here the CDR3 reads CATSDPGWDEQFF. In DNA, the CDR3 is TGTGCCACCAGTGACCCTGGCTGGGATGAGCAGTTCTTC.

The chain has TRBV28 and TRBJ1-3, with 7 bases aligning to TRBD1. Germline trimming cut 4 bases from V and 5 bases from J; bases unmatched to any gene: 17. CDR3 length: 18 amino acids. Germline CDR1 and CDR2: MDHEN and SYDVKM. The CDR3 sequence: CASSSIRGPGQNRNTIYF. The CDR3 nucleotides are TGTGCCAGCAGTTCCATACGGGGTCCGGGACAGAATAGAAACACCATATATTTT.

DNA for the CDR3: TGTGCCAGCAGCCACCTACCTGGACGAGAGCAGTACTTC. It yields the protein CASSHLPGREQYF. The chain joins TRBV4-2 to TRBJ2-5; D remains unclear. V was cut by 3 bases and J by 11 bases, with 16 bases left in between. Germline lookup yields CDR1 LGHNA and CDR2 YNFKEQ. The CDR3 length is 13 residues.

The V and J genes are TRBV7-9 and TRBJ2-7; TRBD1 might be the D (6 bases). The J call may be incorrect, as the DNA end agrees better with TRBJ2-5. The CDR3 length is 16 residues. Germline V gives CDR1 SEHNR, CDR2 FQNEAQ (reference sequence). The CDR3 DNA reads TGTGCCAGCAACTCTATCCCGGGACACTCCTCGGAGACCCAGTACTTC. Its protein is CASNSIPGHSSETQYF.

A few counts support this clonotype. V and J are TRBV29-1 and TRBJ1-2; no definite D call. The CDR3 length is 12 residues. With 4 bases removed from V and 8 bases from J, the gap between germline ends came to 14 bases. The V gene's germline CDR1 is SQVTM and CDR2 ANQGSEA. The CDR3 DNA is TGCAGCGTTGTTTCCGGGTTGAGAGGCTACACCTTC. It specifies CSVVSGLRGYTF.

V gene TRBV14 combines with J gene TRBJ2-3, with TRBD1 matching over 7 bases. The CDR3 sequence is 15 residues long. V was clipped by 2 bases and J by 1 base; unmatched bases: 3. Per germline, CDR1 SGHDN and CDR2 FVKESK. The CDR3 DNA follows: TGTGCCAGCAGCCAACAAGGGACAGGCACAGATACGCAGTATTTT. This gives the protein CASSQQGTGTDTQYF.

This clonotype has a handful of counts. The chain is built from TRBV4-2 and TRBJ2-3; TRBD2 aligns across 13 bases. Germline CDR1 LGHNA, CDR2 YNFKEQ. The V gene end was trimmed by 6 bases and the J gene end by 4 bases; junction bases not matched to a gene: 4. CDR3 length: 15 amino acids. CDR3: CASRLAGGVSDTQYF. The CDR3 nucleotides are TGTGCCAGCAGACTAGCGGGAGGGGTATCAGATACGCAGTATTTT.

The chain joins TRBV18 to TRBJ2-4, with TRBD2 matching 8 bases. V dropped 4 bases and J dropped 0; count of bases not matched to a gene: 11. CDR1 is KGHSH and CDR2 is LQKENI in the germline V gene. The length of the CDR3 is 18 residues. The CDR3 spells CASSLPFSGTLAKNIQYF. The CDR3 DNA is TGTGCCAGCTCACTACCGTTTAGCGGGACACTAGCCAAAAACATTCAGTACTTC.

This clonotype was observed a single time. A much larger clone sits a single nucleotide away, making a read error possible. The chain recombines TRBV28 with TRBJ2-1; 10 bases match TRBD2. The J call may be wrong; the DNA end is better matched by TRBJ2-7. Germline V gene sequence: CDR1 MDHEN, CDR2 SYDVKM. This CDR3 has 15 amino acids. Written as DNA, the CDR3 is TGTGCCAGCAGGCCCACTAGCGGGACGTACAATGAGCAGTACTTC. The encoded protein is CASRPTSGTYNEQYF.

The chain combines TRBV2 with TRBJ2-7; unclear D gene. The germline gives CDR1 SNHLY, CDR2 FYNNEI. CDR3 size: 15 residues. V lost 3 bases, J lost 7 bases, and 19 bases lay in between. This CDR3 reads CASSDGSARYNEQYF. The CDR3 nucleotides are TGTGCCAGCAGTGACGGGTCAGCCCGATACAATGAGCAGTACTTC.

The chain couples TRBV6-2 or TRBV6-3 to TRBJ2-3, with 7 bases identical to TRBD1. With 2 bases clipped from V and 3 bases from J, the junction kept 11 bases outside the gene matches. The V gene's germline CDR1 is MNHEY and CDR2 SVGEGT. This CDR3 comprises 17 residues. For the CDR3, the DNA is TGTGCCAGCAGTTACGTTTCGGGACAGCCTTATACAGATACGCAGTATTTT. As protein: CASSYVSGQPYTDTQYF.

The CDR3 DNA reads as TGTGCCACCAGCAGGGATAGGTCTACGGGGTCGTGGAACACTGAAGCTTTCTTT. Translated, it gives CATSRDRSTGSWNTEAFF. V gene TRBV15 combines with J gene TRBJ1-1; D gene ambiguous. The germline gives CDR1 LNHNV, CDR2 YYDKDF (reference sequence). Trimming took off 3 bases at V and 1 base at J, with 21 bases between the two ends. The CDR3 covers 18 residues. Using reference TRBV15 and TRBJ1-1 for the parts outside the CDR3, the full variable domain is DAMVIQNPRYQVTQFGKPVTLSCSQTLNHNVMYWYQQKSSQAPKLLFHYYDKDFNNEADTPDNFQSRRPNTSFCFLDIRSPGLGDTAMYLCATSRDRSTGSWNTEAFFGQGTRLTVV.

There are a few counts of this clonotype. V is TRBV6-5 and J is TRBJ2-1; TRBD1 matches at 9 bases. This CDR3 contains 17 residues. CDR1 is MNHEY and CDR2 is SVGAGI in the germline V gene. Germline trimming cut 2 bases from V and 5 bases from J; bases unmatched to any gene: 10. For the CDR3, the DNA is TGTGCCAGCAGTTACACACCGGGACAGGGTCTTCACAATGAGCAGTTCTTC. Translated: CASSYTPGQGLHNEQFF.